This TCR beta chain came from a study of blood T cell repertoires in COVID-19. In the study overall: Researchers got acute and convalescent COVID-19 samples from the United States, Italy and Spain. PBMCs, B-cell-depleted T cells, or T cells were the source of the cDNA or gDNA that made up the material.

The CDR3 spans 15 residues. Per germline, CDR1 MDHEN and CDR2 SYDVKM. V was pared by 3 bases and J by 0 bases, with 9 bases between. Original processing notes: Amplification with reference gene primers provided the estimates of nucleated cell counts. Clones were sequenced by immunoSEQ multiplex PCR, and TCRdb holds only the in-frame ones, with some missing. D and trimming come from the DNA, and the V and J calls and clone size come from that table. Here the sample spans about 320,000 clones, 85% being singletons. V and J are TRBV28 and TRBJ1-5; unclear D gene. The origin of this receptor is a human donor in a cohort sampled during active COVID-19. Material: peripheral blood. CDR3 loop: CASSLATNSNQPQHF. CDR3 nucleotide sequence: TGTGCCAGCAGTTTGGCCACAAATAGCAATCAGCCCCAGCATTTT.